These T cell receptor beta chains were read from a single sample in a study of vaccination and CD4 T cells after COVID-19. One entry per CDR3 protein results from TCRdb running MiXCR on the PCR reads. The sample has 15,000 or so distinct CDR3 sequences; around 73% are singletons. These receptors lack a known antigen. Sequencing used CD4+ T cells from blood, cultured in vitro. The receptor set was obtained from a human donor who had recovered from COVID-19. The CDR3 runs from the conserved cysteine through the conserved F or W. A D gene is named only where the DNA matches it firmly. The size of a clone is reported for some rows only, either as once, few or many, or as a class for expanded clones.

TRBJ2-3 | TRBV25-1 | NA | TRBD1 | TGTGCCAGCAGTCTAACCTCCGACAGGGGGCTAAGAGGAGATACGCAGTATTTT | CASSLTSDRGLRGDTQYF
TRBJ2-3 | TRBV4-3 | NA | NA | TGCGCCAGCAGCCAAGCGAGGGGGGGCGATTCAGATACGCAGTATTTT | CASSQARGGDSDTQYF
TRBJ1-2 | TRBV5-4 | once | NA | TGTACCAGCAGTCCGAGGAGAGGGGGGATTCGTTATGGCTACACCTTC | CTSSPRRGGIRYGYTF
TRBJ1-5 | TRBV28 | NA | TRBD1 | TGTGCCAGCAGGGTCGAACAGGGGGCCGGTCAGCCCCAGCATTTT | CASRVEQGAGQPQHF
TRBJ2-2 | TRBV24-1 | NA | TRBD1 | TGTGCCACCAGTGACCCACAGGGGAGCCGTGGAACCGGGGAGCTGTTTTTT | CATSDPQGSRGTGELFF
TRBJ2-1 | TRBV24-1 | few | NA | TGTGCCACCAGTGTGGGCGGGACGGCCTACAATGAGCAGTTCTTC | CATSVGGTAYNEQFF
TRBJ1-6 | TRBV15 | NA | TRBD1 | TGTGCCACCAGCAGAGTTGCAGGGGGCGGATCACCCCTCCACTTT | CATSRVAGGGSPLHF
TRBJ1-2 | TRBV6-1 | NA | TRBD1 | TGTGCCAGCGGACACGACAGGGCTGGCTACACCTTC | CASGHDRAGYTF
TRBJ1-2 | TRBV19 | NA | NA | TGTGCCAGTAACATTGTTTCGACAGCACTTGGCTACACCTTC | CASNIVSTALGYTF
TRBJ1-6 | TRBV28 | NA | NA | TGTGCCAGCACCCCCCTAAAGGTCACGATATATAATTCACCCCTCCACTTT | CASTPLKVTIYNSPLHF
TRBJ2-2 | TRBV6-4 | NA | TRBD2 | TGTGCCAGCAGTTTCGGACTAGCGGGATGGGACACCGGGGAGCTGTTTTTT | CASSFGLAGWDTGELFF
TRBJ2-3 | TRBV7-2 | large | TRBD2 | TGTGCCAGCAGCTTGATCGGAGCGGGGACAGATACGCAGTATTTT | CASSLIGAGTDTQYF
TRBJ1-2 | TRBV27 | NA | NA | TGTGCCAGCAGTTTATCCGGACAAGCTAACTATGGCTACACCTTC | CASSLSGQANYGYTF
TRBJ2-7 | TRBV20-1 | NA | NA | TGCAGTGCTTTGGGTAGCCGAACCTACGAGCAGTACTTC | CSALGSRTYEQYF
TRBJ1-1 | TRBV9 | NA | NA | TGTGCCAGCAGCGTAGAGGCAGGAGGGACTGAAGCTTTCTTT | CASSVEAGGTEAFF
TRBJ2-5 | TRBV29-1 | once | TRBD1 | TGCAGCCTCTTGGGCCCAACAGGGGGCTTTCAAGAGACCCAGTACTTC | CSLLGPTGGFQETQYF
TRBJ1-1 | TRBV5-4 | once | TRBD1 | TGTGCCAGCAGCATGACAGGGGGGGACACTGAAGCTTTCTTT | CASSMTGGDTEAFF
TRBJ2-7 | TRBV6-1 | NA | NA | TGTGCCAGCAGTGAAGTCACGGCCGGCTCCTACGAGCAGTACTTC | CASSEVTAGSYEQYF
TRBJ1-1 | TRBV27 | NA | NA | TGTGCCAGCAGTTGGGGAAAGGGGGGGAGCATGAACACTGAAGCTTTCTTT | CASSWGKGGSMNTEAFF
TRBJ1-2 | TRBV7-9 | NA | NA | TGTGCCAGCAGCTTAGGTGGGAGTGCCGACGGCTACACCTTC | CASSLGGSADGYTF
TRBJ1-6 | TRBV7-9 | NA | NA | TGTGCCAGCAGCTTGGGTCAGCAATCCTATAATTCACCCCTCCACTTT | CASSLGQQSYNSPLHF
TRBJ2-7 | TRBV7-2 | NA | TRBD2 | TGTGCCAGCAGCCGACGTCCCGGGACTAGCGGGTGGGCTCTTTACGAGCAGTACTTC | CASSRRPGTSGWALYEQYF
TRBJ1-1 | TRBV27 | once | TRBD1 | TGTGCCAGCAGGCGAGCAGGGGGAAACACTGAAGCTTTCTTT | CASRRAGGNTEAFF
TRBJ2-1 | TRBV10-3 | NA | NA | TGTGCCAGCAGTCCCCGACAGAACAATGAGCAGTTCTTC | CASSPRQNNEQFF
TRBJ2-5 | TRBV7-3 | once | TRBD1 | TGTGCCAGCAGCATATACAGGGGAGAGACCCAGTACTTC | CASSIYRGETQYF
TRBJ2-3 | TRBV28 | NA | TRBD1 | TGTGCCAGCAAGACAGGGGGTGCAGATACGCAGTATTTT | CASKTGGADTQYF
TRBJ2-7 | TRBV27 | NA | NA | TGTGCCAGCAGTTTTAGCCTAGCTAACTACGAGCAGTACTTC | CASSFSLANYEQYF
TRBJ2-2 | TRBV7-3 | NA | NA | TGTGCCAGCAGCTTACGGAGTACGGGCACCGGGGAGCTGTTTTTT | CASSLRSTGTGELFF
TRBJ1-2 | TRBV20-1 | NA | NA | TGCAGTGCGCCCCTTACTAACTATGGCTACACCTTC | CSAPLTNYGYTF
TRBJ1-2 | TRBV4-3 | NA | NA | TGCGCCAGCAGCCCTTACCGACCCTCTAACTATGGCTACACCTTC | CASSPYRPSNYGYTF
TRBJ1-5 | TRBV20-1 | NA | TRBD1 | TGCAGTGCCTTGGTTGGACAGGGCAATCAGCCCCAGCATTTT | CSALVGQGNQPQHF
TRBJ1-2 | TRBV20-1 | once | NA | TGCAGTGCTAGACCCCCCGGGAGGAGTAACTATGGCTACACCTTC | CSARPPGRSNYGYTF
TRBJ1-2 | TRBV20-1 | few | NA | TGCAGTGCTAGAGATCTGGCAGTCTATGGCTACACCTTC | CSARDLAVYGYTF
TRBJ1-4 | TRBV7-6 | NA | NA | TGTGCCAGCAGCTTCGATAGGGCGGCTAATGAAAAACTGTTTTTT | CASSFDRAANEKLFF
TRBJ2-7 | TRBV20-1 | NA | NA | TGCAGTGCCCCACCGGTAGGGCTCTCCGAGCAGTACTTC | CSAPPVGLSEQYF
TRBJ2-1 | TRBV20-1 | NA | TRBD2 | TGCAGTGCTAGAGATCTAAAACTAGCGGGAGGGAGGCAGTTCTTC | CSARDLKLAGGRQFF
TRBJ2-7 | TRBV7-2 | once | TRBD2 | TGTGCCAGCAGCCCCCGGACTAGCGGGAGCTACGAGCAGTACTTC | CASSPRTSGSYEQYF
TRBJ1-5 | TRBV7-2 | once | NA | TGTGCCAGCAGCAAAGACCCCGGTAATCAGCCCCAGCATTTT | CASSKDPGNQPQHF